This entry describes one T cell receptor (beta chain). The repertoire was sequenced with immunoSEQ multiplex PCR; TCRdb's copy has only in-frame clones and lacks some. The sample shows roughly 500,000 clones, about 91% of them seen only once. The V gene's germline CDR1 is MNHNS and CDR2 SASEGT. J was trimmed by 6 bases and V by 2 bases; bases with no gene match: 18. This CDR3 region has 19 residues. These data are taken from a study of blood T cell repertoires in COVID-19. Study-wide background: COVID-19 samples, acute and convalescent, were from the United States, Italy and Spain. T cells, B-cell-depleted T cells, or PBMCs supplied cDNA or gDNA.

The Seattle patients, enrolled during active infection, were followed longitudinally. The chain is built from TRBV6-1 and TRBJ1-2; 10 nucleotides agree with TRBD1. The origin of this receptor is a man between 18 and 29 years old with COVID-19, enrolled during active disease. Sequenced: peripheral blood. The CDR3 bases are TGTGCCAGCAGTGAATCGTGGGGGGTTGGGGACAGGGGCGTCAATGGCTACACCTTC. Its protein is CASSESWGVGDRGVNGYTF.